A single sample is the source of the 19 T cell receptor beta chains below, sequenced in a study of cytomegalovirus exposure and HLA in healthy donors. It was with 60 Vbeta and 13 Jbeta primers that the PCR ran. Clones were read by immunoSEQ multiplex PCR, and TCRdb kept only the in-frame ones, dropping some. The data contain under 150,000 clones, about four fifths of them seen just once; the ten biggest clones take up roughly 4%. Sequencing was done on a sample of PBMCs. Every receptor here comes from a woman in her 40s in good health and CMV-seropositive.

CDR3 region: CASSPWDIIRDGYTF. In nucleotides, the CDR3 is TGTGCCAGCAGTCCCTGGGACATTATAAGGGATGGCTACACCTTC. The gene calls are TRBV28 and TRBJ1-2, with D perhaps TRBD1 (6 bases). The CDR3 is 15 amino acids. With 5 bases removed from V and 6 bases from J, the gap between germline ends came to 19 bases. Germline lookup yields CDR1 MDHEN and CDR2 SYDVKM.

This clone occurred once. This sequence joins TRBV4-2 and TRBJ2-1; D possibly corresponds to TRBD2 (6 bases). Germline V gene lookup returns CDR1 LGHNA and CDR2 YNFKEQ. V lost 0 bases and J lost 4, with 10 bases in between. The CDR3 loop spans 15 amino acids. CDR3 sequence reads: CASSQEQRAYNEQFF. CDR3 DNA sequence: TGTGCCAGCAGCCAAGAGCAGCGGGCTTACAATGAGCAGTTCTTC.

The chain recombines TRBV28 with TRBJ1-1; no clear D. Germline-derived CDR1 and CDR2 are MDHEN and SYDVKM. The CDR3 covers 11 residues. V lost 6 bases and J 9 bases, leaving 11 bases between the germline ends. CDR3 sequence: CASRGSAKAFF. CDR3 in DNA: TGTGCCAGCAGGGGCTCGGCGAAAGCTTTCTTT.

The rearrangement links TRBV5-4 to TRBJ2-3; TRBD2 is a possible D gene (6 bases). The germline V gene encodes CDR1 SGHNT and CDR2 YYREEE (reference sequence). V was trimmed by 1 base and J by 4 bases, leaving 16 bases between them. This CDR3 is built from 16 residues. This chain's CDR3 is CASSLRVGGVSDTQYF. DNA of the CDR3: TGTGCCAGCAGCTTGAGGGTGGGCGGGGTCTCAGATACGCAGTATTTT. Based on the CDR3 plus reference TRBV5-4 and TRBJ2-3, the full variable domain is ETGVTQSPTHLIKTRGQQVTLRCSSQSGHNTVSWYQQALGQGPQFIFQYYREEENGRGNFPPRFSGLQFPNYSSELNVNALELDDSALYLCASSLRVGGVSDTQYFGPGTRLTVL.

CDR3 region: CASSVSGVGNEKLFF. The CDR3 bases are TGTGCCAGCAGCGTCTCAGGGGTGGGTAATGAAAAACTGTTTTTT. The chain links TRBV7-9 to TRBJ1-4, with D perhaps matching TRBD1 (6 bases). V lost 5 bases and J lost 4, with 14 bases in between. Germline V gives CDR1 SEHNR, CDR2 FQNEAQ (reference sequence). The CDR3 has 15 amino acids. The full variable domain, completed using reference TRBV7-9 and TRBJ1-4, is DTGVSQNPRHKITKRGQNVTFRCDPISEHNRLYWYRQTLGQGPEFLTYFQNEAQLEKSRLLSDRFSAERPKGSFSTLEIQRTEQGDSAMYLCASSVSGVGNEKLFFGSGTQLSVL.

The V and J genes are TRBV5-8 and TRBJ1-5; D is undetermined. Germline V lookup: CDR1 SGHTS, CDR2 YDEGEE. CDR3 length equals 13 residues. V lost 4 bases and J 0 bases, leaving 5 bases between the germline ends. The CDR3 here is CASSPISNQPQHF. The CDR3 DNA follows: TGTGCCAGCAGCCCCATTAGCAATCAGCCCCAGCATTTT.

The rearrangement links TRBV6-4 to TRBJ2-1; TRBD2 agrees at 8 bases. V trimming: 8 bases; J trimming: 4 bases; junction bases outside the gene matches: 10. CDR1 is MRHNA and CDR2 is SNTAGT in the germline V gene. The CDR3 has 15 amino acids. CDR3: CASQTYAGGYNEQFF. Written as DNA, the CDR3 is TGTGCCAGCCAAACCTACGCGGGGGGTTACAATGAGCAGTTCTTC.

This rearrangement joins TRBV6-1 to TRBJ1-5, with 8 bases that match TRBD1. The ends lost 5 bases at V and 6 bases at J; junction bases unmatched: 6. In germline, CDR1 is MNHNS, CDR2 SASEGT. This CDR3 spans 14 amino acids. Written as DNA, the CDR3 is TGTGCCAGCAGTCCCACAGGGGGGGGTCAGCCCCAGCATTTT. This translates into CASSPTGGGQPQHF.

The V gene is TRBV2, the J gene TRBJ2-2, with D hard to call. V was cut by 1 base and J by 8 bases, with 11 bases left in between. This CDR3 is built from 14 residues. Germline assignment: CDR1 SNHLY and CDR2 FYNNEI. DNA of the CDR3: TGTGCCAGCAGTGAAGAAGTCCAGGCTGGGGAGCTGTTTTTT. It yields the protein CASSEEVQAGELFF.

This sequence joins TRBV6-5 and TRBJ2-1; TRBD2 might be the D (5 bases). Germline V gives CDR1 MNHEY, CDR2 SVGAGI. Trimming left V 0 bases short and J 8 bases short, with 14 bases between. This CDR3 has 15 amino acids. The CDR3 coding sequence is TGTGCCAGCAGTTACTCCTCTGAGGGCCTCTATGAGCAGTTCTTC. It codes for CASSYSSEGLYEQFF.

The rearrangement links TRBV19 to TRBJ2-5; TRBD2 aligns across 8 bases. V lost 2 bases to trimming and J lost 2 bases; unmatched junction nucleotides: 7. This CDR3 region has 16 residues. The germline V gene has CDR1 LNHDA and CDR2 SQIVND (reference sequence). CDR3 bases: TGTGCCAGTAGTATATTGGCTAGCGGGTCACAAGAGACCCAGTACTTC. Encoded protein: CASSILASGSQETQYF.

The chain carries TRBV7-9 and TRBJ2-2, with 8 positions matching TRBD1. This CDR3 is 15 amino acids long. The germline V gene has CDR1 SEHNR and CDR2 FQNEAQ (reference sequence). Trimming at V came to 1 base and at J to 4 bases, leaving 2 bases not matched to a gene. This CDR3 reads CASSLGQGSTGELFF. CDR3 bases: TGTGCCAGCAGCTTAGGACAGGGGAGCACCGGGGAGCTGTTTTTT.

The chain has TRBV28 and TRBJ1-2, with 9 nucleotides matching TRBD1. The germline V gene has CDR1 MDHEN and CDR2 SYDVKM. V shed 6 bases, J shed 4 bases, and the junction held 9 bases outside the gene matches. The CDR3 is 15 amino acids. The CDR3 region has the DNA TGTGCCAGCAGCAAAAGTTGGGGACAGGGCTATGGCTACACCTTC. It codes for CASSKSWGQGYGYTF.

This clone appeared a few times. This chain uses TRBV15 with TRBJ2-3, with D possibly TRBD1 on 6 matching bases. The V end lost 4 bases, the J end lost 5 bases, and 13 bases lay between the germline ends. Germline lookup yields CDR1 LNHNV and CDR2 YYDKDF (reference sequence). This CDR3 spans 14 amino acids. CDR3 bases: TGTGCCACCAGCACCTCCAGGGGAATAGATACGCAGTATTTT. Translated, it gives CATSTSRGIDTQYF.

The chain has TRBV6-5 and TRBJ1-4, with D perhaps matching TRBD1 (5 bases). Trimming shortened V by 5 bases and J by 8 bases, and 18 bases separated the two germline ends. The germline gives CDR1 MNHEY, CDR2 SVGAGI. The CDR3 has 15 residues. CDR3 in amino acids: CASSRAWGGKEKLFF. The CDR3 DNA reads as TGTGCCAGCAGTAGGGCCTGGGGGGGAAAGGAAAAACTGTTTTTT.

In its sample, this clone was seen a few times. This chain connects TRBV6-5 to TRBJ1-1; perhaps TRBD1 as D (5 bases). The CDR3 has 14 residues. The V gene's germline CDR1 is MNHEY and CDR2 SVGAGI. V gave up 2 bases and J gave up 4 bases, with 11 bases separating them. The chain's CDR3 is CASSYDSLSTEAFF. The CDR3 region has the DNA TGTGCCAGCAGTTACGACAGCCTGAGCACTGAAGCTTTCTTT.

The chain uses TRBV11-1 and TRBJ2-1, with 12 bases lining up with TRBD2. The V gene end was trimmed by 7 bases and the J gene end by 4 bases; junction bases not matched to a gene: 8. Germline V gene data show CDR1 as SGHAT and CDR2 as FQDESV (reference sequence). The CDR3 covers 16 residues. The CDR3 spells CASTLVGLAGYNEQFF. In DNA form, the CDR3 reads TGTGCCAGCACCCTCGTCGGACTAGCGGGGTACAATGAGCAGTTCTTC.

The chain's CDR3 is CASTGANYYNEQFF. The CDR3 DNA is TGTGCCAGCACAGGGGCAAATTACTACAATGAGCAGTTCTTC. This chain connects TRBV6-5 to TRBJ2-1, with D possibly being TRBD1 (6 bases). This CDR3 spans 14 amino acids. Per germline, CDR1 MNHEY and CDR2 SVGAGI. The V end was cut by 7 bases, the J end by 3 bases, with 13 bases between.

The chain joins TRBV4-3 to TRBJ2-1; 9 nucleotides match TRBD1. Germline CDR1 LGHNA, CDR2 YSLEER. The CDR3 runs to 16 residues. V lost 0 bases, J lost 8 bases, and 8 bases stayed unmatched. The CDR3 DNA reads TGCGCCAGCAGCCAAGATCAGGGGACAGGGTTCGATGAGCAGTTCTTC. Amino acid sequence: CASSQDQGTGFDEQFF.